The clone carrying this T cell receptor beta chain has at least ten counts. As yet, its antigen is unknown. The germline V and J ends were trimmed by 0 bases and 6 bases, with 17 bases remaining between them. The CDR3 sequence is 16 residues long. Germline CDR1 LNHNV, CDR2 YYDKDF (reference sequence). This specimen comes from a study of T cells in Graves' hyperthyroidism and ophthalmopathy. Study outcomes and limitations: The model anticipated ophthalmopathy a median 6.5 months pre-onset. Stable hyperthyroidism and ophthalmopathy were separated using 13 V-J signatures. Among thyroid clonotypes expanded above 0.001, most also appeared in blood.

Isolation of PBMCs was performed on about 10 ml fresh peripheral blood. Amplified TCR beta CDR3 regions came from RNA transcripts. HTBI primers were employed in a first-round RT-PCR of the TCR CDR3. TCRdb called the multiplex PCR reads again in MiXCR, with one record for every CDR3 protein. The sample consists of under 450,000 distinct CDR3 sequences, about 15% of them appearing once. This clonotype was obtained from a young woman with Graves' hyperthyroidism. The rearrangement links TRBV15 to TRBJ1-2; D might be TRBD1 (5 bases). What was sequenced was blood. The CDR3 is CATSRESGSMVHGYTF. CDR3 DNA sequence: TGTGCCACCAGCAGAGAATCAGGGAGTATGGTTCATGGCTACACCTTC.